This T cell receptor beta chain was observed in a study of shared clonotypes between healthy human individuals. Points from the study as a whole: Between several donors, naive CD4 clonotypes were shared at a level of around 4.8%. Across subsets, estimated richness was generally greater for naive than for memory populations.

A note on this clone: Its specificity is unknown.

The table came from immunoSEQ multiplex PCR; TCRdb's copy has only in-frame clones and leaves some out. The data contain around 690,000 clones, 90% of them seen just once; the ten biggest clones take up 30% to 40%. Trimming took off 7 bases at V and 0 bases at J, with 18 bases between the two ends. This CDR3 comprises 16 residues. The V gene's germline CDR1 is MDHEN and CDR2 SYDVKM. Sequencing was performed on memory CD8+ T cells from PBMCs. Subset described: CD45RO+ cells pooled with CCR7-negative TemRA cells. The chain links TRBV28 to TRBJ1-2, with D possibly being TRBD1 (6 bases). This sequence was found in a man younger than 35 in good health. Some clones in this sample may be carry-over from other donors' samples. The chain's CDR3 is CASTPSAGGANYGYTF. The DNA for the CDR3 is TGTGCCAGCACCCCAAGCGCTGGGGGCGCTAACTATGGCTACACCTTC.